This T cell receptor beta chain comes out of a study of metastatic and nonmetastatic thyroid tumors (dated by TCRdb to the early 2020s). For context, the study as a whole: Repertoires from peripheral blood and from tumor or nodule tissue samples of malignant and benign thyroid patients were compared. Beyond this particular receptor, the publication reports: TCR beta diversity was reported as significantly higher in malignant tumors than in benign nodules, in both blood and tumor samples.

The library was built by means of PCR. Reads for this sample came from an Illumina HiSeq 4000. High-throughput sequencing was used to profile the TCR beta-chain CDR3 region of every patient. The original methods were these. CDR3 differences across clinicopathological groups were used to build a classifier for discriminating distant-metastatic papillary thyroid cancer patients. The Shannon index was used to assess repertoire diversity, and the Morisita-Horn index was used to assess tumor-blood repertoire similarity. The public reads were reprocessed in TCRdb via fastp at Q25 and MiXCR, keeping in-frame beta chains. These V and J calls rely on TCRdb rather than the paper's analysis. This sample is represented by almost 35,000 clones; 35% to 40% of them were singletons. Over 20% of the sample is held by the ten biggest clonotypes. Germline trimming: 4 bases from V, 4 bases from J; junction bases outside gene matches: 9. From the germline V gene, CDR1 is MNHNS and CDR2 is SASEGT. The CDR3 covers 15 residues, taking in both the cysteine and the phenylalanine. Only the CDR3 DNA stays, 45 bases, in frame from base 1.

Before undergoing thyroid surgery, none of the patients had been given any kind of treatment. Using T-cell receptor beta sequencing, the researchers looked back retrospectively at clinical samples from patients, gathered between about 2011 and 2018. For this clone: The antigen this receptor binds is unknown. No much larger clone exists at a distance of one base, and base qualities are not known.

This chain joins TRBV6-1 to TRBJ1-1, with 7 bases aligning to TRBD1. Sample: tumor tissue. The source of this sequence is a female donor with papillary thyroid cancer or a benign thyroid nodule (not recorded which). Some clones in this sample may be carry-over from other donors' samples. The CDR3 region: CASSALAGGSTEAFF. The nucleotides read TGTGCCAGCAGTGCCCTGGCAGGGGGGAGCACTGAAGCTTTCTTT.